A selection of T cell receptor beta chains follows, all from one sample in a study of shared clonotypes between healthy human individuals. Profiling relied on immunoSEQ multiplex PCR, and the TCRdb table lists in-frame clones only, not all of them. The sample holds around 2.5 million clones, roughly 93% seen once. The sample consisted of naive CD4+ T cells from PBMCs. Receptor source: a man aged 18-30 years in good health. Some clones in this sample may be carry-over from other donors' samples. The CDR3 runs from the conserved cysteine through the conserved F or W. D genes are given only for firm matches. Clone size is shown for a subset of rows, as once, few, many or a class of expanded clone.

CDR3 protein	CDR3 DNA	D gene	clone size	V gene	J gene
CASSPRDGSYEQYF	TGTGCCAGCAGCCCGCGGGACGGTTCCTACGAGCAGTACTTC	NA	NA	TRBV5-5	TRBJ2-7
CASSVGRGVEETQYF	TGTGCCAGCAGCGTCGGCAGGGGGGTAGAAGAGACCCAGTACTTC	NA	NA	TRBV9	TRBJ2-5
CASSEGSGSLGTQYF	TGTGCCAGCAGTGAAGGTAGCGGGAGTCTTGGTACGCAGTATTTT	TRBD2	NA	TRBV2	TRBJ2-3
CASSLRDSGVRGYTF	TGTGCCAGCAGTTTAAGGGACAGCGGAGTGAGAGGCTACACCTTC	TRBD1	NA	TRBV28	TRBJ1-2
CASRTGTGSNYGYTF	TGTGCCAGCAGAACCGGGACAGGAAGTAACTATGGCTACACCTTC	TRBD1	once	TRBV28	TRBJ1-2
CASSSTTGGTGELFF	TGTGCCAGCAGCTCCACTACAGGGGGGACCGGGGAGCTGTTTTTT	TRBD1	NA	TRBV7-7	TRBJ2-2
CASRTHSGANVLTF	TGTGCCAGCAGGACCCACTCTGGGGCCAACGTCCTGACTTTC	NA	NA	TRBV5-6	TRBJ2-6
CASSVASVIDTQYF	TGTGCCAGCAGCGTAGCCTCCGTGATAGATACGCAGTATTTT	NA	NA	TRBV9	TRBJ2-3
CASSLTSGGPYNEQFF	TGTGCCAGCAGCCTTACTAGCGGGGGACCCTACAATGAGCAGTTCTTC	TRBD2	NA	TRBV14	TRBJ2-1
CASSLNLPGQGKSGNTIYF	TGTGCCAGCAGTTTAAACCTCCCGGGACAGGGAAAATCTGGAAACACCATATATTTT	TRBD1	NA	TRBV27	TRBJ1-3
CASSSDRRQKETQYF	TGTGCCAGCAGTTCCGACCGTAGACAGAAAGAGACCCAGTACTTC	NA	NA	TRBV28	TRBJ2-5
CASSAVGVSINEQFF	TGTGCCAGCAGCGCGGTCGGGGTCAGCATCAATGAGCAGTTCTTC	NA	NA	TRBV5-5	TRBJ2-1
CASSQVGQGPRSPIYF	TGCGCCAGCAGCCAAGTCGGGCAGGGGCCTCGTAGTCCCATATATTTT	NA	NA	TRBV4-1	TRBJ1-3
CASRGPGLEKLFF	TGTGCCAGCCGAGGCCCAGGGTTGGAAAAACTGTTTTTT	NA	NA	TRBV19	TRBJ1-4
CASSTGTGVTEAFF	TGTGCCAGCAGCACCGGGACAGGTGTCACTGAAGCTTTCTTT	TRBD1	once	TRBV7-9	TRBJ1-1
CASSLAFVQGAHEQFF	TGTGCCAGCAGCTTAGCCTTCGTCCAGGGGGCGCATGAGCAGTTCTTC	TRBD1	few	TRBV11-3	TRBJ2-1
CASSLETSGYYEQYF	TGCGCCAGCAGCTTGGAGACTAGCGGATACTACGAGCAGTACTTC	TRBD2	NA	TRBV5-1	TRBJ2-7
CASSPDYIGHTIYF	TGTGCCAGCAGCCCCGATTACATCGGACACACCATATATTTT	NA	NA	TRBV11-2	TRBJ1-3
CASTLRTDNEQFF	TGTGCCAGCACCCTGCGGACCGACAATGAGCAGTTCTTC	NA	NA	TRBV7-9	TRBJ2-1
CASNPGMNTEAFF	TGTGCCAGCAACCCGGGTATGAACACTGAAGCTTTCTTT	NA	NA	TRBV28	TRBJ1-1
CASNQGSSYNEQFF	TGTGCCAGCAATCAGGGCAGCTCCTACAATGAGCAGTTCTTC	NA	NA	TRBV2	TRBJ2-1
CASSLRGGTNYNEQFF	TGTGCCAGCAGCTTAAGGGGCGGGACAAACTACAATGAGCAGTTCTTC	NA	NA	TRBV7-3	TRBJ2-1
CASSHDVGPTPQFF	TGTGCCAGCAGCCATGATGTCGGCCCCACCCCGCAGTTCTTC	NA	once	TRBV7-3	TRBJ2-1
CASRHRQGLDEKLFF	TGTGCCAGCAGACACCGACAGGGGCTGGATGAAAAACTGTTTTTT	TRBD1	NA	TRBV6-1	TRBJ1-4
CASSPSGSGNTIYF	TGTGCCAGCAGCCCCTCGGGGTCTGGAAACACCATATATTTT	NA	NA	TRBV7-9	TRBJ1-3
CASVGLVPYEQYF	TGTGCCAGCGTAGGGTTAGTGCCCTACGAGCAGTACTTC	NA	NA	TRBV28	TRBJ2-7
CASSLYNRGSNQPQHF	TGTGCCAGCAGTTTATATAACAGGGGAAGCAATCAGCCCCAGCATTTT	TRBD1	NA	TRBV28	TRBJ1-5
CASSRDRYSGANVLTF	TGCGCCAGCAGCCGGGACAGATACTCTGGGGCCAACGTCCTGACTTTC	TRBD1	NA	TRBV4-3	TRBJ2-6
CASSPLAGDWFF	TGTGCCAGCAGTCCTCTAGCGGGAGATTGGTTCTTC	TRBD2	NA	TRBV28	TRBJ2-1
CASSLARTVTYEQYF	TGTGCCAGCAGCTTAGCGAGGACGGTAACCTACGAGCAGTACTTC	NA	NA	TRBV7-8	TRBJ2-7
CASSPPAGTSGLYRQYF	TGTGCCAGCAGCCCACCCGCCGGGACTAGCGGACTGTACAGGCAGTACTTC	TRBD2	NA	TRBV9	TRBJ2-7
CASRHPGARNQPQHF	TGTGCCAGCAGACACCCGGGGGCTCGCAATCAGCCCCAGCATTTT	NA	NA	TRBV28	TRBJ1-5
CASSRSQTMTSYNEQFF	TGTGCCAGCTCACGATCACAGACGATGACTTCCTACAATGAGCAGTTCTTC	NA	NA	TRBV18	TRBJ2-1
CASSGTGTGLYNEQFF	TGTGCCAGCAGTGGGACCGGGACAGGGCTCTACAATGAGCAGTTCTTC	TRBD1	NA	TRBV2	TRBJ2-1
CASSGTQGEQYF	TGTGCCAGCTCCGGGACCCAAGGGGAGCAGTACTTC	NA	NA	TRBV18	TRBJ2-7
CASSSGQGGDNEQFF	TGTGCCAGCAGCTCCGGACAGGGAGGGGACAATGAGCAGTTCTTC	NA	NA	TRBV11-3	TRBJ2-1
CASSFPGAGGNEQFF	TGTGCCAGCAGTTTTCCGGGGGCGGGGGGCAATGAGCAGTTCTTC	TRBD2	NA	TRBV25-1	TRBJ2-1
CASSVGAGRAYNEQFF	TGTGCCAGCAGCGTAGGAGCAGGGAGAGCCTACAATGAGCAGTTCTTC	NA	once	TRBV9	TRBJ2-1
CASSYGLTTNEKLFF	TGTGCCAGCAGTTACGGACTTACAACTAATGAAAAACTGTTTTTT	NA	NA	TRBV5-4	TRBJ1-4
CASSLGYYNEQFF	TGTGCCAGCAGCCTCGGATACTACAATGAGCAGTTCTTC	NA	NA	TRBV6-5	TRBJ2-1
CASSRPGTGQETQYF	TGTGCCAGCAGTCGACCTGGGACCGGGCAAGAGACCCAGTACTTC	NA	once	TRBV6-1	TRBJ2-5
CASSQRVNQDIQYF	TGTGCCAGCAGCCAACGGGTAAATCAGGACATTCAGTACTTC	NA	NA	TRBV11-2	TRBJ2-4
CSAGGGEQYF	TGCAGCGCTGGGGGGGGCGAGCAGTACTTC	TRBD2	NA	TRBV20-1	TRBJ2-7
CASSEFGTASNQPQHF	TGTGCCAGCAGTGAATTTGGGACAGCCAGCAATCAGCCCCAGCATTTT	TRBD1	NA	TRBV2	TRBJ1-5
CASSEQANRGYTF	TGTGCCAGCAGTGAACAGGCTAATAGGGGCTACACCTTC	NA	NA	TRBV6-1	TRBJ1-2
CASSLSTGNYGYTF	TGTGCCAGCAGCTTGTCGACAGGAAACTATGGCTACACCTTC	NA	NA	TRBV5-8	TRBJ1-2
CASSARAGYTGELFF	TGCGCCAGCAGCGCCCGCGCTGGGTACACCGGGGAGCTGTTTTTT	NA	NA	TRBV5-1	TRBJ2-2
CASSLFDFRVQHTGELFF	TGTGCCAGCAGTTTATTTGATTTCAGGGTTCAACACACCGGGGAGCTGTTTTTT	NA	NA	TRBV28	TRBJ2-2
CSAIGVGEQFF	TGCAGTGCTATTGGGGTGGGTGAGCAGTTCTTC	NA	NA	TRBV20-1	TRBJ2-1
CASSPRNGERRHEQFF	TGTGCCAGCAGCCCGCGTAATGGGGAGCGCCGGCATGAGCAGTTCTTC	NA	NA	TRBV7-9	TRBJ2-1
CSGGTSGSFGNEQFF	TGCAGCGGGGGGACTAGCGGGAGCTTCGGCAATGAGCAGTTCTTC	TRBD2	NA	TRBV29-1	TRBJ2-1
CASRPRLAGNTGELFF	TGTGCCAGCAGACCAAGACTAGCGGGGAACACCGGGGAGCTGTTTTTT	TRBD2	NA	TRBV7-9	TRBJ2-2